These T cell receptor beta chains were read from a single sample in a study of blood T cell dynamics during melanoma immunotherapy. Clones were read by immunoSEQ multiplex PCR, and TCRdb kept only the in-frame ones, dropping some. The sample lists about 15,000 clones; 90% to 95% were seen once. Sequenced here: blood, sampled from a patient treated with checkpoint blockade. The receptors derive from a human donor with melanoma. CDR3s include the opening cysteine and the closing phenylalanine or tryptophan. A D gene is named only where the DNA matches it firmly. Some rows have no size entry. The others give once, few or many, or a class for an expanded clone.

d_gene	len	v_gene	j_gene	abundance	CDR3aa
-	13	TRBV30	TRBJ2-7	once	CAWSAGGTYEQYF
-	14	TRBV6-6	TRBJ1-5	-	CASSPPQSNQPQHF
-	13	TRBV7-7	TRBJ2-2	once	CASSPTTTGELFF
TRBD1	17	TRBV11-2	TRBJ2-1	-	CASSSQGAHQFGDEQFF
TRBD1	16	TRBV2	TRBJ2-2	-	CASSQGVLRITGELFF
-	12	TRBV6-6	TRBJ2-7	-	CASASGAYEQYF
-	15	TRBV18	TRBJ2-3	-	CASSPPNLSTDTQYF
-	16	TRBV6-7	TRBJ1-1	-	CASSHRVGFTGTEAFF
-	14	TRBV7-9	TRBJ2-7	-	CASSLLGRGGEQYF
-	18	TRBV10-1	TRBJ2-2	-	CASSDSYRVSPNTGELFF
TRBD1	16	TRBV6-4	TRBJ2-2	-	CASSVRTGGGTGELFF
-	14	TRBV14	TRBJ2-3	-	CASSQEHGGQTQYF
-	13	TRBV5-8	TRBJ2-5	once	CASSLVTGETQYF
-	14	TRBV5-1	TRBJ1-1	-	CASSFGGVSTEAFF
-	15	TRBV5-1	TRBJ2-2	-	CASSLALGDTGELFF
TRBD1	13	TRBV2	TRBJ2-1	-	CASSGTGGDEQFF
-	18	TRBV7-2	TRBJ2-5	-	CASSTHRTPLGPKETQYF
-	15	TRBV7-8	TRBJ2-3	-	CASSPRRGLTDTQYF
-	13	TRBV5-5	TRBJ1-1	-	CASSLVPGTEAFF
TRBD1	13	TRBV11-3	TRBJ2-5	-	CASSSGQLETQYF
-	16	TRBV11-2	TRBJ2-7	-	CASSPHLRGNHYEQYF
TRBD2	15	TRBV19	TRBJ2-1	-	CASSIGAGGLTEQFF
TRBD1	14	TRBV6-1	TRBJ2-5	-	CASSGTGYQETQYF
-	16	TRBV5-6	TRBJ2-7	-	CASSTGPTGPRVEQYF
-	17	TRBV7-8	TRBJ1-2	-	CASSLYSGPGGFYGYTF
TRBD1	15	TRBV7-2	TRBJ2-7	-	CASSLTGTGTYEQYF
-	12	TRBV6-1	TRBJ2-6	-	CASQSGANVLTF
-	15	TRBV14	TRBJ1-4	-	CASSQAPSLGEKLFF
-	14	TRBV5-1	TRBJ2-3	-	CASREASGADTQYF
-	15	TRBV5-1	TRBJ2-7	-	CASTRRGEELGEQYF
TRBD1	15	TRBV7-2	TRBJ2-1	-	CASSRTGGVWNEQFF
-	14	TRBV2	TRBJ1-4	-	CASTARGLNEKLFF
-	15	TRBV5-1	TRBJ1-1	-	CASSLRWADNTEAFF
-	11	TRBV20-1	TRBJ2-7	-	CSPVSSYEQYF
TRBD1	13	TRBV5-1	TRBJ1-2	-	CASSPTTGLDYTF